This record covers a single T cell receptor beta chain. This clonotype was seen at least ten times. Which antigen it targets is not known. There are no base qualities to consult, and no much larger clone falls within one base. The library was built by means of RT-PCR. The listed sequencing device is NextSeq 550. TCRdb reanalyzed the raw reads on its own, using fastp at Q25 for trimming and MiXCR for clone calling, and kept in-frame beta chains. Each entry is one CDR3 protein sequence, shown with its most common DNA and genes. The sample yields over 30,000 distinct CDR3 sequences; roughly a third were counted once. 76% of the sample comes from the top ten. This entry belongs to a study of patients and donors after allogeneic stem cell transplantation (TCRdb year 2020). Unmatched junction bases come to 3, with V trimmed by 4 bases and J by 9 bases. Reading the germline V gene gives CDR1 MNHNS and CDR2 SASEGT. The CDR3 numbers 14 residues from cysteine through phenylalanine. The CDR3 DNA has 42 bases and is translated from base 1.

The V and J genes are TRBV6-1 and TRBJ1-6; 10 junctional bases match TRBD1. The receptor's source is a human donor who was either an allogeneic HSCT recipient or a stem cell or donor lymphocyte infusion donor (not recorded which). It is not recorded whose cells these are; they may come from a transplant donor. Sequencing was carried out using blood, either unsorted or a sorted T cell fraction (not recorded which). CDR3 sequence: CASSGGQGGSPLHF. The base sequence is TGTGCCAGCAGTGGAGGACAGGGGGGTTCACCCCTCCACTTT.